These 31 T cell receptor beta chains came from one sample sequenced in a study of cytomegalovirus exposure and HLA in healthy donors. The PCR employed 60 Vbeta primers together with 13 Jbeta primers. TCRdb's copy holds only in-frame clones and misses some; the assay was immunoSEQ multiplex PCR. The table shows 100,000 to 150,000 clones, with roughly 74% occurring only once. Sequenced input: PBMCs. The receptors originated from a woman between 50 and 59 years old in good health and CMV-seropositive.

V gene TRBV7-2 combines with J gene TRBJ2-3; the D gene is possibly TRBD2 (5 bases). V was pared by 0 bases and J by 6 bases, with 10 bases between. Germline-derived CDR1 and CDR2 are SGHTA and FQGNSA. The CDR3 extends over 14 amino acids. For the CDR3, the DNA is TGTGCCAGCAGCTTAGCGGACCCGGGGGATACGCAGTATTTT. Its translation: CASSLADPGDTQYF.

This clone turned up a few times. The rearrangement uses TRBV2 and TRBJ2-3; 12 bases align to TRBD2. The germline gives CDR1 SNHLY, CDR2 FYNNEI. This CDR3 comprises 17 residues. V shed 9 bases, J shed 5 bases, and the junction held 15 bases outside the gene matches. CDR3 in amino acids: CARDGPTSGGRVDTQYF. CDR3 DNA sequence: TGTGCCAGGGATGGTCCGACTAGCGGGGGAAGGGTAGATACGCAGTATTTT.

V gene TRBV4-1 combines with J gene TRBJ2-3, with a tentative D call TRBD1 (5 bases). Trimming pared 4 bases from V and 7 bases from J, leaving 18 bases between. CDR3 length equals 15 residues. Per germline, CDR1 MGHRA and CDR2 YSYEKL. DNA of the CDR3: TGCGCCAGCAGCCCCTTGGGGCTTCACATGAATACGCAGTATTTT. This sequence encodes CASSPLGLHMNTQYF.

The chain has TRBV6-4 and TRBJ2-1, with 11 positions matching TRBD2. This CDR3 region has 15 residues. Germline values: CDR1 MRHNA, CDR2 SNTAGT. V shed 3 bases, J shed 10 bases, and the junction held 8 bases outside the gene matches. Written as DNA, the CDR3 is TGTGCCAGCAGTGAAGTTAGCGGGGGGGCCTGGGAGCAGTTCTTC. Its translation: CASSEVSGGAWEQFF.

The chain has TRBV5-4 and TRBJ2-3; tentatively, D is TRBD1 (6 bases). Germline V gene sequence: CDR1 SGHNT, CDR2 YYREEE (reference sequence). The CDR3 is made up of 14 amino acids. V was cut by 4 bases and J by 4 bases, with 13 bases left in between. CDR3 sequence reads: CASSPTQGSDTQYF. CDR3 DNA sequence: TGTGCCAGCAGCCCGACACAGGGATCAGATACGCAGTATTTT. The full variable domain, completed using reference TRBV5-4 and TRBJ2-3, is ETGVTQSPTHLIKTRGQQVTLRCSSQSGHNTVSWYQQALGQGPQFIFQYYREEENGRGNFPPRFSGLQFPNYSSELNVNALELDDSALYLCASSPTQGSDTQYFGPGTRLTVL.

J is TRBJ2-7 and V is TRBV5-1; 14 positions match TRBD2. Germline V gives CDR1 SGHRS, CDR2 YFSETQ. The CDR3 is 17 amino acids. V lost 3 bases, J lost 5 bases, and 10 bases stayed unmatched. This CDR3 is CASSSHLGGLAGDEQYF. The CDR3 region has the DNA TGCGCCAGCAGCTCACACCTGGGGGGACTAGCGGGAGACGAGCAGTACTTC.

The J gene is TRBJ2-1, the V gene TRBV6-5, with TRBD1 matching 7 bases. Germline V gene sequence: CDR1 MNHEY, CDR2 SVGAGI. The V segment lost 4 bases and the J segment 6 bases; nucleotides outside the gene matches: 0. The CDR3 runs 12 residues. The CDR3: CASSSGGNEQFF. The CDR3 DNA reads TGTGCCAGCAGTTCAGGGGGCAATGAGCAGTTCTTC.

The chain uses TRBV15 and TRBJ1-2; no clear D. Trimming pared 4 bases from V and 8 bases from J, leaving 14 bases between. Germline loops: CDR1 LNHNV, CDR2 YYDKDF (reference sequence). CDR3 length equals 13 residues. DNA of the CDR3: TGTGCCACCAGCACCCTGCGGACGGGGGGCTACACCTTC. It specifies CATSTLRTGGYTF.

This rearrangement joins TRBV6-5 to TRBJ2-7; a weak D match, TRBD2 (5 bases). The V and J ends lost 2 bases and 3 bases respectively, with 11 bases between them. CDR1 is MNHEY, CDR2 SVGAGI, per germline. The CDR3 loop spans 14 amino acids. In DNA, the CDR3 is TGTGCCAGCAGTTACGGGAATCGGGGCTACGAGCAGTACTTC. Encoded protein: CASSYGNRGYEQYF.

This clone appeared a single time. This rearrangement joins TRBV6-5 to TRBJ1-2; 8 bases align to TRBD1. V lost 6 bases to trimming and J lost 6 bases; unmatched junction nucleotides: 9. Germline values: CDR1 MNHEY, CDR2 SVGAGI. The CDR3 sequence is 14 residues long. The CDR3 DNA reads as TGTGCCAGCAGCTACCGGACAGGGAAGGATGGCTACACCTTC. Protein product: CASSYRTGKDGYTF.

The chain combines TRBV5-1 with TRBJ2-3; possible D gene TRBD2, 5 bases. Trimming stripped 0 bases from V and 10 bases from J, with 12 bases between. This CDR3 contains 13 residues. In germline, CDR1 is SGHRS, CDR2 YFSETQ. CDR3: CASSLDPGKAQYF. CDR3 nucleotide sequence: TGCGCCAGCAGCTTGGACCCCGGGAAGGCGCAGTATTTT. Supplemented by reference TRBV5-1 and TRBJ2-3, the full variable domain reads KAGVTQTPRYLIKTRGQQVTLSCSPISGHRSVSWYQQTPGQGLQFLFEYFSETQRNKGNFPGRFSGRQFSNSRSEMNVSTLELGDSALYLCASSLDPGKAQYFGPGTRLTVL.

The V and J genes are TRBV6-5 and TRBJ1-2; 8 bases align to TRBD1. The CDR3 sequence is 14 residues long. Unmatched junction bases numbered 8, after V lost 7 bases and J lost 4 bases. Germline assignment: CDR1 MNHEY and CDR2 SVGAGI. The CDR3 nucleotides are TGTGCCAGCACTGCCGGGACAGGACCCTATGGCTACACCTTC. Translation: CASTAGTGPYGYTF.

The V call is TRBV15, the J call TRBJ1-4; D call uncertain. This CDR3 is built from 15 residues. Germline V lookup: CDR1 LNHNV, CDR2 YYDKDF (reference sequence). Trimming left V 1 base short and J 8 bases short, with 14 bases between. This chain's CDR3 is CATSRASFPEEKLFF. Here the CDR3 DNA reads TGTGCCACCAGCAGAGCTTCGTTTCCTGAGGAAAAACTGTTTTTT.

Only a few counts were recorded for this clone. V usage is TRBV5-6 and J usage is TRBJ1-1; D might be TRBD1 (5 bases). Trimming took 4 bases from V and 7 from J, leaving 14 bases between them. CDR1 is SGHDT, CDR2 YYEEEE, per germline. The CDR3 has 13 amino acids. The CDR3 protein is CASSTGGYCEAFF. In DNA, the CDR3 is TGTGCCAGCAGCACCGGGGGGTACTGTGAAGCTTTCTTT.

This clone occurred a few times. The CDR3 bases are TGTGCCAGCAGACTAGGGATAGCGGGGGGAACCGGGGAGCTGTTTTTT. This encodes CASRLGIAGGTGELFF. The chain employs TRBV28 and TRBJ2-2, with TRBD2 identical over 10 bases. Looked up from germline, CDR1 is MDHEN and CDR2 is SYDVKM. V was pared by 6 bases and J by 5 bases, with 9 bases of the junction left unmatched. The CDR3 extends over 16 amino acids.

The chain links TRBV27 to TRBJ2-2; D is ambiguous. This CDR3 region has 14 residues. The germline gives CDR1 MNHEY, CDR2 SMNVEV (reference sequence). The V gene lost 6 bases and the J gene lost 5 bases, with 13 bases spanning the gap. CDR3 DNA: TGTGCCAGCAGCGTGCAGCGTCCGACCGGGGAGCTGTTTTTT. This sequence encodes CASSVQRPTGELFF.

J is TRBJ2-1 and V is TRBV11-2, with 7 nucleotides matching TRBD1. The length of the CDR3 is 12 residues. Germline V lookup: CDR1 SGHAT, CDR2 FQNNGV. The ends lost 6 bases at V and 7 bases at J; junction bases unmatched: 3. CDR3 protein: CASSPGGNEQFF. The CDR3 DNA follows: TGTGCCAGCAGTCCAGGGGGTAATGAGCAGTTCTTC.

A word on this clone: One end of the junction varies from germline; a read error may be responsible. This chain links TRBV7-9 with TRBJ2-3, with D possibly being TRBD2 (5 bases). This CDR3 has 13 residues. Germline loops: CDR1 SEHNR, CDR2 FQNEAQ (reference sequence). CDR3: CSSSSDFPSDSGF. The CDR3 DNA follows: TGTTCCAGCAGCTCGGACTTTCCCTCCGATAGTGGTTTT.

The chain uses TRBV5-1 and TRBJ2-7, with 11 nucleotides matching TRBD2. Germline V gene lookup returns CDR1 SGHRS and CDR2 YFSETQ. This CDR3 has 15 residues. J lost 6 bases, V lost 0 bases, and 5 bases had no gene match. CDR3 protein: CASSLASGTSGEQYF. The CDR3 coding sequence is TGCGCCAGCAGCTTGGCCTCCGGGACTAGCGGCGAGCAGTACTTC.

The chain combines TRBV6-5 with TRBJ2-5; TRBD2 agrees at 12 bases. Germline loops: CDR1 MNHEY, CDR2 SVGAGI. This CDR3 has 16 residues. J gave up 5 bases and V 2 bases, and 6 bases lay outside the gene matches. In DNA, the CDR3 is TGTGCCAGCAGTTACGCGACTAGCGGGGGCCAGGAGACCCAGTACTTC. This gives the protein CASSYATSGGQETQYF.

The chain recombines TRBV19 with TRBJ1-5; D not resolved. The V end was cut by 5 bases, the J end by 0 bases, with 8 bases between. This CDR3 has 14 amino acids. Germline values: CDR1 LNHDA, CDR2 SQIVND (reference sequence). The CDR3 DNA is TGTGCCAGTAGTGCAGTAAATAGCAATCAGCCCCAGCATTTT. Translating gives CASSAVNSNQPQHF.

V gene TRBV30 combines with J gene TRBJ2-7, with 11 bases lining up with TRBD1. V lost 3 bases, J lost 0 bases, and 7 bases stayed unmatched. The CDR3 is 16 amino acids. The germline V gene has CDR1 GTSNPN and CDR2 SVGIG (reference sequence). Here the CDR3 DNA reads TGTGCCTGGAGAGCACTGGGACAGGGGGTCTCCTACGAGCAGTACTTC. Its protein product is CAWRALGQGVSYEQYF.

There are a few counts of this clone. The chain is built from TRBV5-6 and TRBJ1-6; possible D gene TRBD1, 6 bases. CDR1 is SGHDT and CDR2 is YYEEEE in the germline V gene. CDR3 length equals 15 residues. V was trimmed by 1 base and J by 7 bases, leaving 12 bases between them. The CDR3, as DNA: TGTGCCAGCAGCTTGAACACAGGGAAGAATTCACCCCTCCACTTT. It specifies CASSLNTGKNSPLHF.

This sequence joins TRBV2 and TRBJ2-3; TRBD2 agrees at 9 bases. CDR3 length: 16 amino acids. Germline CDR1 is SNHLY and CDR2 is FYNNEI. V shed 6 bases and J 6 bases; nucleotides not matched to a gene: 13. This chain's CDR3 is CASRPRRGGATDTQYF. In nucleotides, the CDR3 is TGTGCCAGCAGGCCACGGCGCGGGGGGGCCACTGATACGCAGTATTTT.

The V gene is TRBV30, the J gene TRBJ1-2, with a weak D call TRBD1 (5 bases). The CDR3 loop spans 16 amino acids. The ends were cut back, 6 bases at V and 5 bases at J, with 25 bases in the middle. Looked up from germline, CDR1 is GTSNPN and CDR2 is SVGIG (reference sequence). The CDR3 DNA is TGTGCCTGCCCGGGCAGGGATTTGGGTTGGTCATATGGCTACACCTTC. This codes for CACPGRDLGWSYGYTF.

This clone was seen more than once but under ten times. This chain joins TRBV5-4 and TRBJ1-6, with D possibly TRBD1 on 6 matching bases. Trimming removed 0 bases at V and 9 bases at J, with 10 bases between. The CDR3 totals 14 residues. The germline V gene encodes CDR1 SGHNT and CDR2 YYREEE (reference sequence). This CDR3 reads CASSLGGRSSPLHF. DNA of the CDR3: TGTGCCAGCAGCTTGGGGGGGCGAAGTTCACCCCTCCACTTT.

The chain recombines TRBV7-2 with TRBJ2-1; 8 bases agree with TRBD1. V gave up 1 base and J gave up 5 bases; unmatched junction bases: 7. Germline V CDR1 and CDR2: SGHTA, FQGNSA. The CDR3 covers 16 residues. The CDR3 is CASSLDWAGGHNEQFF. For the CDR3, the DNA is TGTGCCAGCAGCTTAGATTGGGCAGGGGGCCACAATGAGCAGTTCTTC.

J is TRBJ1-3 and V is TRBV7-8, with a weak D call TRBD1 (5 bases). V was cut by 5 bases and J by 3 bases, with 14 bases left in between. CDR3 length equals 15 residues. The germline V gene has CDR1 SGHVS and CDR2 FQNEAQ. The DNA for the CDR3 is TGTGCCAGCAGCCAGGAGGGGCTGGTTGGAAACACCATATATTTT. Its translation: CASSQEGLVGNTIYF.

The gene calls are TRBV4-2 and TRBJ2-5; 7 nucleotides match TRBD1. The ends lost 4 bases at V and 5 bases at J; junction bases unmatched: 16. Looked up from germline, CDR1 is LGHNA and CDR2 is YNFKEQ. This CDR3 region has 17 residues. DNA for the CDR3: TGTGCCAGCAGCCGTTCATCTGACAGGGCCGATGGGGAGACCCAGTACTTC. Amino acid sequence: CASSRSSDRADGETQYF.

This clone occurred once. This chain links TRBV6-5 with TRBJ2-3; the match to TRBD2 covers 7 bases. Germline V lookup: CDR1 MNHEY, CDR2 SVGAGI. V lost 7 bases, J lost 3 bases, and 10 bases stayed unmatched. This CDR3 spans 15 amino acids. CDR3 amino acids: CASKAVGGRTDTQYF. CDR3 DNA: TGTGCCAGCAAAGCCGTGGGGGGGAGGACAGATACGCAGTATTTT.

This chain joins TRBV11-3 and TRBJ1-1; tentatively, D is TRBD1 (6 bases). Germline V CDR1 and CDR2: SGHNT, YENEEA. The CDR3 loop spans 12 amino acids. V was trimmed by 1 base and J by 6 bases, leaving 6 bases between them. The CDR3 region has the DNA TGTGCCAGCAGCTTAGCAGGGGCTGAAGCTTTCTTT. Its protein is CASSLAGAEAFF.